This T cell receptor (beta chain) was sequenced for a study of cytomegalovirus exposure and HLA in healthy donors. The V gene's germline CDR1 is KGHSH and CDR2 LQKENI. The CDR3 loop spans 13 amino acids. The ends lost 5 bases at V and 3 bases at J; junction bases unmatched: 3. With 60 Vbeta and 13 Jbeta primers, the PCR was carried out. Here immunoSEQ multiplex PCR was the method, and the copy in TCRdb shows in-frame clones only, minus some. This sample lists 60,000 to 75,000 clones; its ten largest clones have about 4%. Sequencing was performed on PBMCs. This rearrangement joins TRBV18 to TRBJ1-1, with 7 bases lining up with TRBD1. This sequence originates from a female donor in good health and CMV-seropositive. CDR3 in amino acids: CASSADRDTEAFF. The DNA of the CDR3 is TGTGCCAGCTCAGCCGACAGGGACACTGAAGCTTTCTTT. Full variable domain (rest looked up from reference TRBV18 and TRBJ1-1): NAGVMQNPRHLVRRRGQEARLRCSPMKGHSHVYWYRQLPEEGLKFMVYLQKENIIDESGMPKERFSAEFPKEGPSILRIQQVVRGDSAAYFCASSADRDTEAFFGQGTRLTVV.